The 29 T cell receptor beta chains presented below share a single source sample, sequenced in a study of cytomegalovirus exposure and HLA in healthy donors. The primer mix had 60 Vbeta and 13 Jbeta primers. Libraries were prepared by immunoSEQ multiplex PCR; TCRdb keeps only in-frame clonotypes and omits some of them. This sample has about 140,000 clones; approximately 78% occur once, and the top ten carry over 2%. The sample comprised PBMCs. Receptor source: a woman between 18 and 29 years old in good health and CMV-seropositive.

The chain carries TRBV5-6 and TRBJ1-3, with D possibly being TRBD1 (5 bases). CDR3 length equals 14 residues. V lost 1 base, J lost 9 bases, and 14 bases lay in between. Germline CDR1 and CDR2: SGHDT and YYEEEE. This CDR3 is CASSLLQEFVTIYF. DNA of the CDR3: TGTGCCAGCAGCTTGCTACAGGAGTTTGTCACCATATATTTT. Based on the CDR3 plus reference TRBV5-6 and TRBJ1-3, the full variable domain is DAGVTQSPTHLIKTRGQQVTLRCSPKSGHDTVSWYQQALGQGPQFIFQYYEEEERQRGNFPDRFSGHQFPNYSSELNVNALLLGDSALYLCASSLLQEFVTIYFGEGSWLTVV.

The chain has TRBV6-1 and TRBJ1-5, with D tentatively TRBD1 (5 bases). V gave up 1 base and J gave up 2 bases, with 6 bases separating them. There are 14 residues in the CDR3. Germline V gene sequence: CDR1 MNHNS, CDR2 SASEGT. This CDR3 reads CASSEETGNQPQHF. The CDR3 DNA reads as TGTGCCAGCAGTGAAGAGACAGGCAATCAGCCCCAGCATTTT.

This clone was observed a handful of times. The chain carries TRBV4-1 and TRBJ2-3, with a tentative D call TRBD1 (5 bases). CDR1 is MGHRA, CDR2 YSYEKL, per germline. The CDR3 has 19 residues. The V end was cut by 0 bases, the J end by 1 base, with 20 bases between. Written as DNA, the CDR3 is TGCGCCAGCAGCCAAGATGAACGAGTAGGGGCGGTGGGCACAGATACGCAGTATTTT. Its protein product is CASSQDERVGAVGTDTQYF.

There are a few counts of this clone. The chain joins TRBV5-1 to TRBJ1-2; TRBD1 aligns across 7 bases. V lost 4 bases to trimming and J lost 8 bases; unmatched junction nucleotides: 14. The CDR3 runs 15 residues. Germline V gives CDR1 SGHRS, CDR2 YFSETQ. DNA for the CDR3: TGCGCCAGCAGCCTCAATAGACAGGGATCGGGCGGCTACACCTTC. This codes for CASSLNRQGSGGYTF.

This CDR3 reads CASRPNTDTQYF. As DNA, the CDR3 is TGTGCCAGCAGGCCTAACACAGATACGCAGTATTTT. This chain uses TRBV27 with TRBJ2-3; D unclear. The length of the CDR3 is 12 residues. V was cut by 6 bases and J by 2 bases, with 6 bases left in between. Germline V CDR1 and CDR2: MNHEY, SMNVEV (reference sequence).

The DNA for the CDR3 is TGCGCCAGCAGCCGGATAATAGCCGGCCAAACCAATGAGCAGTTCTTC. It translates to CASSRIIAGQTNEQFF. V usage is TRBV5-1 and J usage is TRBJ2-1, with D unresolved. CDR1 is SGHRS, CDR2 YFSETQ, per germline. Trimming removed 4 bases from V and 6 bases from J, with 20 bases in between. The CDR3 consists of 16 residues.

The chain couples TRBV11-2 to TRBJ2-1; D call uncertain. CDR1 SGHAT and CDR2 FQNNGV come from the germline V gene. The V and J ends lost 0 bases and 6 bases respectively, with 9 bases between them. CDR3 length equals 14 residues. CDR3: CASSLDGWSNEQFF. The CDR3 DNA sequence: TGTGCCAGCAGCTTAGATGGTTGGAGCAATGAGCAGTTCTTC.

The V and J genes are TRBV5-6 and TRBJ1-2, with a tentative D call TRBD1 (6 bases). CDR1 is SGHDT and CDR2 is YYEEEE in the germline V gene. The CDR3 has 13 residues. Trimming took off 4 bases at V and 4 bases at J, with 11 bases between the two ends. Written as DNA, the CDR3 is TGTGCCAGCAGCAACAGGGTACTCTATGGCTACACCTTC. Its translation: CASSNRVLYGYTF. The entire variable domain, with the rest obtained from reference TRBV5-6 and TRBJ1-2, is as follows: DAGVTQSPTHLIKTRGQQVTLRCSPKSGHDTVSWYQQALGQGPQFIFQYYEEEERQRGNFPDRFSGHQFPNYSSELNVNALLLGDSALYLCASSNRVLYGYTFGSGTRLTVV.

V and J are TRBV2 and TRBJ2-1, with D tentatively TRBD1 (5 bases). Germline V gene data show CDR1 as SNHLY and CDR2 as FYNNEI. The CDR3 is 13 amino acids. V lost 7 bases, J lost 3 bases, and 10 bases lay in between. CDR3 in amino acids: CASTNTGYNEQFF. Written as DNA, the CDR3 is TGTGCCAGCACTAATACAGGCTACAATGAGCAGTTCTTC. Together with reference TRBV2 and TRBJ2-1, the CDR3 gives the full variable domain: EPEVTQTPSHQVTQMGQEVILRCVPISNHLYFYWYRQILGQKVEFLVSFYNNEISEKSEIFDDQFSVERPDGSNFTLKIRSTKLEDSAMYFCASTNTGYNEQFFGPGTRLTVL.

This clone appeared once. The chain joins TRBV30 to TRBJ2-6; D unresolved. V lost 4 bases and J lost 1, with 11 bases in between. Germline lookup yields CDR1 GTSNPN and CDR2 SVGIG (reference sequence). The length of the CDR3 is 15 residues. The DNA for the CDR3 is TGTGCCTGGAAAACCCTAACTTCTGGGGCCAACGTCCTGACTTTC. It specifies CAWKTLTSGANVLTF.

J is TRBJ2-1 and V is TRBV27; 10 nucleotides align to TRBD1. V shed 3 bases, J shed 4 bases, and the junction held 9 bases outside the gene matches. CDR3 length: 17 residues. Looked up from germline, CDR1 is MNHEY and CDR2 is SMNVEV (reference sequence). The CDR3, as DNA: TGTGCCAGCAGTTTTCATAGACGGGACAGGGGATACAATGAGCAGTTCTTC. Translated: CASSFHRRDRGYNEQFF.

The gene calls are TRBV11-2 and TRBJ1-2; D might be TRBD1 (5 bases). V lost 5 bases and J lost 0, with 16 bases in between. Germline V gene lookup returns CDR1 SGHAT and CDR2 FQNNGV. The CDR3 is made up of 16 amino acids. CDR3 coding DNA: TGTGCCAGCAGCCCTCTTCGGGGGGAAACTAACTATGGCTACACCTTC. Translation gives CASSPLRGETNYGYTF. Filled out from reference TRBV11-2 and TRBJ1-2, the complete variable domain reads EAGVAQSPRYKIIEKRQSVAFWCNPISGHATLYWYQQILGQGPKLLIQFQNNGVVDDSQLPKDRFSAERLKGVDSTLKIQPAKLEDSAVYLCASSPLRGETNYGYTFGSGTRLTVV.

The J gene is TRBJ1-2, the V gene TRBV4-1, with D unresolved. CDR1 is MGHRA, CDR2 YSYEKL, per germline. The germline V and J ends were trimmed by 3 bases and 2 bases, with 10 bases remaining between them. CDR3 length: 14 amino acids. The CDR3 here is CASSHADTNYGYTF. As DNA, the CDR3 is TGCGCCAGCAGCCACGCAGATACCAACTATGGCTACACCTTC.

V is TRBV19 and J is TRBJ1-2, with D tentatively TRBD1 (5 bases). V was trimmed by 5 bases and J by 11 bases, leaving 24 bases between them. The CDR3 contains 15 residues. Germline V gives CDR1 LNHDA, CDR2 SQIVND (reference sequence). CDR3: CASSLPAQGGRGYTF. The DNA for the CDR3 is TGTGCCAGTAGTCTCCCCGCGCAGGGAGGTCGGGGGTACACCTTC. The whole variable domain, filled in from reference TRBV19 and TRBJ1-2, reads DGGITQSPKYLFRKEGQNVTLSCEQNLNHDAMYWYRQDPGQGLRLIYYSQIVNDFQKGDIAEGYSVSREKKESFPLTVTSAQKNPTAFYLCASSLPAQGGRGYTFGSGTRLTVV.

This clone has only a few counts. The J gene is TRBJ2-3, the V gene TRBV7-6, with TRBD2 matching 9 bases. Germline V gene data show CDR1 as SGHVS and CDR2 as FNYEAQ. V lost 5 bases, J lost 1 base, and 10 bases stayed unmatched. CDR3 length: 17 residues. The CDR3 DNA sequence: TGTGCCAGCAGCCCGGGAGCTAGCGGGGAGGGCACAGATACGCAGTATTTT. This codes for CASSPGASGEGTDTQYF.

The chain has TRBV19 and TRBJ1-2; no clear D. The CDR3 is 11 residues long. V lost 3 bases, J lost 8 bases, and 7 bases lay in between. CDR1 is LNHDA and CDR2 is SQIVND in the germline V gene (reference sequence). CDR3 sequence reads: CASSMGPGYTF. Here the CDR3 DNA reads TGTGCCAGTAGTATGGGCCCGGGCTACACCTTC.

V gene TRBV5-1 combines with J gene TRBJ2-5; a possible D gene is TRBD1 (6 bases). The germline gives CDR1 SGHRS, CDR2 YFSETQ. The CDR3 runs 13 residues. The germline V and J ends were trimmed by 4 bases and 3 bases, with 10 bases remaining between them. The CDR3 DNA sequence: TGCGCCAGCAGCAGAGGACAGAAAGAGACCCAGTACTTC. Its protein is CASSRGQKETQYF.

The rearrangement uses TRBV30 and TRBJ2-3, with D tentatively TRBD1 (5 bases). The germline gives CDR1 GTSNPN, CDR2 SVGIG (reference sequence). Trimming removed 4 bases at V and 0 bases at J, with 11 bases between. This CDR3 contains 14 residues. The DNA of the CDR3 is TGTGCCTGGACGCAGGGCTGGAGCACAGATACGCAGTATTTT. Translated, it gives CAWTQGWSTDTQYF.

The rearrangement uses TRBV28 and TRBJ2-7; the D gene is possibly TRBD1 (5 bases). CDR1 is MDHEN, CDR2 SYDVKM, per germline. The CDR3 totals 13 residues. V dropped 5 bases and J dropped 0 bases, with 8 bases sitting between them. This chain's CDR3 is CASSVQVSYEQYF. DNA for the CDR3: TGTGCCAGCAGTGTACAGGTCTCCTACGAGCAGTACTTC.

The V call is TRBV4-3, the J call TRBJ2-7, with no clear D. The CDR3 loop spans 14 amino acids. The V end lost 0 bases, the J end lost 0 bases, and 6 bases lay between the germline ends. Germline-derived CDR1 and CDR2 are LGHNA and YSLEER. CDR3 sequence reads: CASSQDASSYEQYF. In nucleotides, the CDR3 is TGCGCCAGCAGCCAAGATGCGAGCTCCTACGAGCAGTACTTC.

The V gene is TRBV6-5, the J gene TRBJ2-5, with 8 bases lining up with TRBD1. Gene TRBJ2-7 matches the end of the DNA better, so the J call may be wrong. This CDR3 has 13 amino acids. Germline V gives CDR1 MNHEY, CDR2 SVGAGI. This CDR3 is CATRQGKSYEQYF. The CDR3 DNA sequence: TGTGCCACCCGACAGGGGAAAAGCTACGAGCAGTACTTC.

This clone was seen only a few times. An end of the junction does not agree with germline; a read error may underlie this. CDR3 DNA: TGTTCCAGCAGCTTATCCCGAGGTGCCCGTTCAGTCTCCTACAATGAGCAGTTCTTC. Amino acids: CSSSLSRGARSVSYNEQFF. The chain combines TRBV7-9 with TRBJ2-1; D uncertain. Germline V gene lookup returns CDR1 SEHNR and CDR2 FQNEAQ (reference sequence). The CDR3 sequence is 19 residues long.

The chain uses TRBV9 and TRBJ1-3; 9 bases agree with TRBD1. This CDR3 is built from 14 residues. After removal of 4 bases from V and 4 bases from J, the junction contained 3 bases not matched to a gene. Germline-derived CDR1 and CDR2 are SGDLS and YYNGEE. The CDR3: CASSHGQGGNTIYF. The CDR3, as DNA: TGTGCCAGCAGCCACGGACAGGGGGGAAACACCATATATTTT.

The CDR3 is CASSERSGLNTEAFF. The CDR3 region has the DNA TGCGCCAGCAGTGAGCGTTCAGGGTTGAACACTGAAGCTTTCTTT. The rearrangement uses TRBV10-1 and TRBJ1-1; tentatively, D is TRBD1 (5 bases). Per the germline V gene, CDR1 is WNHNN and CDR2 is SYGVQD (reference sequence). The CDR3 length is 15 residues. V gave up 2 bases and J gave up 0 bases, with 10 bases separating them.

V is TRBV6-5 and J is TRBJ1-2; D gene ambiguous. The germline gives CDR1 MNHEY, CDR2 SVGAGI. Trimming pared 8 bases from V and 0 bases from J, leaving 10 bases between. This CDR3 comprises 13 residues. The CDR3: CASREPSNYGYTF. The DNA for the CDR3 is TGTGCCAGCCGGGAGCCATCTAACTATGGCTACACCTTC.

V usage is TRBV27 and J usage is TRBJ1-2; no clear D. Germline V gene data show CDR1 as MNHEY and CDR2 as SMNVEV (reference sequence). V dropped 5 bases and J dropped 5 bases, with 24 bases sitting between them. CDR3 length equals 17 residues. CDR3 nucleotide sequence: TGTGCCAGCAGTCCGGACCCCCCGGGCCGAAGGAGGTATGGCTACACCTTC. The encoded protein is CASSPDPPGRRRYGYTF.

The chain links TRBV6-1 to TRBJ2-1, with TRBD2 matching over 9 bases. This CDR3 contains 14 residues. J was trimmed by 3 bases and V by 4 bases; bases with no gene match: 1. Per the germline V gene, CDR1 is MNHNS and CDR2 is SASEGT. Here the CDR3 reads CASSGTSDYNEQFF. For the CDR3, the DNA is TGTGCCAGCAGTGGGACTAGCGACTACAATGAGCAGTTCTTC.

This clone was detected a few times. This chain uses TRBV5-4 with TRBJ2-3; 15 nucleotides align to TRBD2. V lost 4 bases and J lost 5; bases outside the gene matches: 5. The CDR3 length is 16 residues. Germline CDR1 is SGHNT and CDR2 is YYREEE (reference sequence). This CDR3 reads CASSARTSGGGDTQYF. Here the CDR3 DNA reads TGTGCCAGCAGCGCCAGGACTAGCGGGGGGGGAGATACGCAGTATTTT.

This clone has only a few counts. This sequence joins TRBV10-1 and TRBJ2-1, with D possibly matching TRBD2 (6 bases). Deletions cut 6 bases from V and 0 bases from J, with 6 bases between. Germline assignment: CDR1 WNHNN and CDR2 SYGVQD (reference sequence). This CDR3 contains 13 residues. The CDR3 loop is CASSGGSYNEQFF. In nucleotides, the CDR3 is TGCGCCAGCAGCGGGGGCTCCTACAATGAGCAGTTCTTC.